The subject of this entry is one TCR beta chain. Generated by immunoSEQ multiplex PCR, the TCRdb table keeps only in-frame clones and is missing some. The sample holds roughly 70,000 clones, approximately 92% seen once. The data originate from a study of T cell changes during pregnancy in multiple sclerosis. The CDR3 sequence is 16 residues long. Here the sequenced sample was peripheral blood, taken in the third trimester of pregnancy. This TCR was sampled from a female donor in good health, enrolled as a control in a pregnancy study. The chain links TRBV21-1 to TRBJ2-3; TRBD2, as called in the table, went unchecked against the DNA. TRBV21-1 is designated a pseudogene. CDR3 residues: CASSKVRRERADTQYF. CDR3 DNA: TGTGCCAGCAGCAAAGTGCGCAGGGAGCGGGCAGATACGCAGTATTTT.